This T cell receptor (beta chain) was obtained from a study of regulatory T cells in long-lasting Graves disease. This CDR3 is built from 15 residues. CDR1 is SGHRS and CDR2 is YFSETQ in the germline V gene. The V end was cut by 4 bases, the J end by 3 bases, with 16 bases between. This clonotype was recorded many times. Libraries of TCR beta came from iRepertoire HTBI primers plus Arm-PCR of CDR3 regions. TCRdb itself ran the multiplex PCR reads through MiXCR, one entry per CDR3 protein. The profile covers about 430,000 distinct CDR3 sequences, with 15% appearing a single time and around 7.6% taken by the ten largest. Time point denoted: newly diagnosed GD, antithyroid drugs for less than 3 months. The TCR library used RNA extracted from PBMCs. The same sample was also used in a study of T cells in Graves' hyperthyroidism and ophthalmopathy.

The material was peripheral blood mononuclear cells (PBMCs), obtained at new diagnosis, from a patient treated with antithyroid drugs. The gene calls are TRBV5-1 and TRBJ2-5, with a weak D call TRBD1 (6 bases). This TCR was recovered from a woman between 40 and 50 years old with Graves disease. The DNA for the CDR3 is TGCGCCAGCAGCAGGGGGAGCTATAGTAAAGAGACCCAGTACTTC. Its protein is CASSRGSYSKETQYF. The full variable domain, its missing parts supplied by reference TRBV5-1 and TRBJ2-5, is KAGVTQTPRYLIKTRGQQVTLSCSPISGHRSVSWYQQTPGQGLQFLFEYFSETQRNKGNFPGRFSGRQFSNSRSEMNVSTLELGDSALYLCASSRGSYSKETQYFGPGTRLLVL.